The entry below gives a single TCR beta chain sequence along with its context. The antigen remains unidentified. The sample has other DNA sequences that encode this CDR3 too. This sample is drawn from a study of cytomegalovirus exposure and HLA in healthy donors. Study results and caveats: Trimming of TCR beta V- and J-genes showed a link, identified in a later analysis, to a missense DCLRE1C variant. An assumption of roughly uniform sequencing depth across donors underlay the presence/absence analyses.

Researchers ran the PCR with 60 Vbeta and 13 Jbeta primers. TCRdb's table, derived via immunoSEQ multiplex PCR, lists solely in-frame clones and lacks some. This table has under 150,000 clones, 70% to 80% appearing once. This clonotype originated in a woman between 35 and 50 years old in good health and CMV-seropositive. The source material was PBMCs.

The chain's CDR3 is CASSDGRGSGAEAFF. The DNA of the CDR3 is TGCGCCAGCAGCGATGGGCGGGGAAGCGGCGCTGAAGCTTTCTTT. The chain joins TRBV5-1 to TRBJ1-1; D is undetermined. This CDR3 region has 15 residues. Between the trimmed V and J ends, which lost 4 bases and 6 bases, there was a span of 19 bases. The germline gives CDR1 SGHRS, CDR2 YFSETQ.